A selection of T cell receptor beta chains follows, all from one sample in a study of glioma-infiltrating T cells after dendritic cell vaccination. Method: immunoSEQ multiplex PCR; TCRdb's copy keeps in-frame clones and lacks some. In the table there are around 89,000 clones, 85% to 90% of which are singletons. Sequences were derived from blood, sampled before dendritic cell vaccination. The receptor set was obtained from a human donor with glioblastoma. CDR3s include the opening cysteine and the closing phenylalanine or tryptophan. A D gene is named only where the DNA matches it firmly. Clone size appears in some rows only: once, few, many, or a class for an expanded clone.

v_call	clone_size	d_call	j_call	cdr3_aa	cdr3_nt
TRBV7-9	-	TRBD1	TRBJ1-5	CASSFTGDGNQPQHF	TGTGCCAGCAGCTTTACAGGGGATGGCAATCAGCCCCAGCATTTT
TRBV28	-	-	TRBJ2-1	CASSLGVHSYNEQFF	TGTGCCAGCAGTTTGGGCGTCCACTCCTACAATGAGCAGTTCTTC
TRBV7-2	-	TRBD2	TRBJ2-7	CASSSRISGGIGSYEQYF	TGTGCCAGCAGCTCAAGGATATCGGGGGGTATCGGCTCCTACGAGCAGTACTTC
TRBV13	-	TRBD2	TRBJ2-1	CASSSGTSTYNEQFF	TGTGCCAGCAGCTCCGGGACTAGCACGTACAATGAGCAGTTCTTC
TRBV30	-	-	TRBJ1-4	CAWSGKGGAGEKLFF	TGTGCCTGGAGTGGAAAGGGGGGGGCAGGGGAAAAACTGTTTTTT
TRBV28	-	-	TRBJ1-5	CASSLRDSNQPQHF	TGTGCCAGCAGTCTCAGGGATAGCAATCAGCCCCAGCATTTT
TRBV7-2	-	-	TRBJ1-2	CASSPRVVRDNSYGYTF	TGTGCCAGCAGCCCTAGGGTGGTTCGGGACAATTCCTATGGCTACACCTTC
TRBV4-1	-	-	TRBJ2-1	CASSQENFGYEQFF	TGCGCCAGCAGCCAAGAAAATTTCGGTTATGAGCAGTTCTTC
TRBV18	-	TRBD2	TRBJ2-7	CASSPIAGSSYEQYF	TGTGCCAGCTCACCAATAGCGGGGAGCTCCTACGAGCAGTACTTC
TRBV19	-	-	TRBJ1-3	CASSNPRSSGNTIYF	TGTGCCAGTAGTAATCCCAGAAGCTCTGGAAACACCATATATTTT
TRBV6-5	-	-	TRBJ2-2	CASSRLRGNTGELFF	TGTGCCAGCAGCCGGCTCAGGGGGAACACCGGGGAGCTGTTTTTT
TRBV5-8	-	-	TRBJ1-5	CASSSSGSGFNQPQHF	TGTGCCAGCAGCTCCTCTGGATCGGGGTTCAATCAGCCCCAGCATTTT
TRBV5-1	-	TRBD1	TRBJ1-1	CASSSRTGGDTEAFF	TGCGCCAGCAGCTCCCGGACAGGGGGGGACACTGAAGCTTTCTTT
TRBV7-2	few	-	TRBJ2-7	CASSLDDLRAPSYEQYF	TGTGCCAGCAGCTTAGATGACCTACGAGCGCCGTCCTACGAGCAGTACTTC
TRBV19	-	TRBD1	TRBJ1-2	CASSSPDRGLGYTF	TGTGCCAGTAGTAGCCCGGACAGGGGGCTTGGCTACACCTTC
TRBV29-1	-	TRBD1	TRBJ2-7	CSVGDSYEQYF	TGCAGCGTTGGGGACAGCTACGAGCAGTACTTC
TRBV7-3	-	-	TRBJ2-2	CASSLSLAGELFF	TGTGCCAGCAGCTTAAGTCTAGCGGGGGAGCTGTTTTTT
TRBV5-1	-	-	TRBJ2-7	CASSLGSREYEQYF	TGCGCCAGCAGCTTGGGGTCGAGGGAATACGAGCAGTACTTC
TRBV5-1	-	-	TRBJ2-7	CASSSLRDTLDEQYF	TGCGCCAGCAGCTCGCTGAGGGACACCTTAGACGAGCAGTACTTC
TRBV9	-	-	TRBJ2-2	CASSVVPGNTGELFF	TGTGCCAGCAGCGTAGTTCCGGGGAACACCGGGGAGCTGTTTTTT
TRBV5-8	once	-	TRBJ1-5	CASSLFMGTPDQPQHF	TGTGCCAGCAGCTTGTTCATGGGGACTCCTGATCAGCCCCAGCATTTT
TRBV6-4	-	-	TRBJ1-1	CASPGGGIDFF	TGTGCCAGTCCCGGGGGGGGAATCGATTTCTTT
TRBV5-1	-	TRBD1	TRBJ1-4	CASSLPRQGADEKLFF	TGCGCCAGCAGCTTGCCACGACAGGGGGCGGATGAAAAACTGTTTTTT
TRBV5-1	-	TRBD1	TRBJ1-2	CASSRDRLYGYTF	TGTGCCAGCAGCCGGGACAGACTCTATGGCTACACCTTC
TRBV4-2	-	-	TRBJ2-2	CASSRTGSGNTGELFF	TGTGCCAGCAGCCGTACGGGTAGCGGAAACACCGGGGAGCTGTTTTTT
TRBV6-4	-	TRBD2	TRBJ2-1	CASSAGGSYNEQFF	TGTGCCAGCAGTGCGGGGGGGTCCTACAATGAGCAGTTCTTC
TRBV19	-	TRBD2	TRBJ2-2	CASKAAGTRDTGELFF	TGTGCCAGTAAAGCCGCCGGGACTAGAGACACCGGGGAGCTGTTTTTT
TRBV5-1	-	-	TRBJ2-7	CASSFGTTMGEQYF	TGCGCCAGCAGCTTCGGGACAACGATGGGTGAGCAGTACTTC
TRBV5-1	-	-	TRBJ2-5	CASSFAGAKTQYF	TGCGCCAGCAGCTTTGCGGGGGCAAAGACCCAGTACTTC
TRBV4-1	-	-	TRBJ2-7	CASSQGQDISYEQYF	TGCGCCAGCAGCCAAGGACAGGACATCTCCTACGAGCAGTACTTC
TRBV4-1	-	-	TRBJ2-1	CASSHLRYNEQFF	TGCGCCAGCAGCCATCTCCGCTACAATGAGCAGTTCTTC
TRBV2	-	-	TRBJ1-1	CASSEPSFSTEAFF	TGTGCCAGCAGTGAACCTAGCTTTTCCACTGAAGCTTTCTTT
TRBV5-1	-	-	TRBJ2-1	CATTGTGQLGYNEQFF	TGCGCCACCACGGGTACCGGACAGCTCGGCTACAATGAGCAGTTCTTC
TRBV30	-	-	TRBJ2-5	CAWSGTFTGETQYF	TGTGCCTGGAGTGGGACTTTTACCGGAGAGACCCAGTACTTC
TRBV29-1	-	-	TRBJ2-7	CSVEPLGSYEQYF	TGCAGCGTTGAACCACTAGGTTCCTACGAGCAGTACTTC
TRBV30	-	-	TRBJ2-5	CAWRDPGAQETQYF	TGTGCCTGGAGGGACCCGGGAGCCCAAGAGACCCAGTACTTC
TRBV11-3	-	TRBD2	TRBJ2-7	CASSHSGIAYEQYF	TGTGCCAGCAGCCATAGCGGGATAGCCTACGAGCAGTACTTC
TRBV6-5	-	-	TRBJ1-5	CASSYSIYDSNQPQHF	TGTGCCAGCAGTTACTCGATCTACGATAGCAATCAGCCCCAGCATTTT
TRBV9	-	TRBD2	TRBJ2-3	CASSVGGGYTDTQYF	TGTGCCAGCAGCGTAGGCGGGGGGTACACAGATACGCAGTATTTT
TRBV27	-	-	TRBJ2-1	CASSKFPTRISYNEQFF	TGTGCCAGCAGTAAATTCCCAACTAGGATCTCCTACAATGAGCAGTTCTTC
TRBV7-9	-	-	TRBJ2-7	CASNSNRQATYEQYF	TGTGCCAGCAACTCCAATCGACAGGCTACCTACGAGCAGTACTTC
TRBV6-1	-	TRBD1	TRBJ1-2	CASRRDRDNYGYTF	TGTGCCAGCAGACGGGACAGGGACAACTATGGCTACACCTTC
TRBV19	-	TRBD2	TRBJ2-2	CASMSSGRGELFF	TGTGCCAGTATGTCTAGCGGGAGGGGGGAGCTGTTTTTT
TRBV7-2	-	-	TRBJ2-7	CASSPVERAQGEQYF	TGTGCCAGCAGCCCCGTTGAGAGGGCGCAGGGGGAGCAGTACTTC
TRBV13	-	TRBD2	TRBJ2-3	CASSLTSGSVTDTQYF	TGTGCCAGCAGCTTGACTAGCGGGAGTGTCACAGATACGCAGTATTTT
TRBV29-1	-	TRBD2	TRBJ2-1	CSVEALAGPSAQFF	TGCAGCGTTGAGGCACTAGCGGGACCATCGGCGCAGTTCTTC
TRBV18	-	TRBD1	TRBJ1-6	CASSPPSRGLDSPLHF	TGTGCCAGCTCACCACCGAGCAGGGGGTTAGATTCACCCCTCCACTTT
TRBV27	-	TRBD2	TRBJ2-7	CASSFTSGRRYEQYF	TGTGCCAGCAGTTTTACTAGCGGGAGAAGGTACGAGCAGTACTTC
TRBV2	-	-	TRBJ1-5	CASSESGGVVRYSNQPQHF	TGTGCCAGCAGTGAAAGCGGGGGCGTTGTGCGTTATAGCAATCAGCCCCAGCATTTT
TRBV5-1	-	TRBD2	TRBJ2-1	CASSSSGGNNEQFF	TGCGCCAGCAGCTCCAGCGGGGGAAACAATGAGCAGTTCTTC
TRBV7-9	-	TRBD1	TRBJ1-2	CASSLATGFGYTF	TGTGCCAGCAGCTTAGCGACAGGGTTTGGCTACACCTTC